This T cell receptor beta chain was captured in a study of T cells in women clearing cervical HPV infection. Assay: immunoSEQ multiplex PCR; the TCRdb copy retains only in-frame clones and omits some. In all, the sample yields 20,000 to 25,000 clones. To note about this clone: The read gets to within 3 residues of the CDR3 end, and the germline J gene fills in the rest.

The CDR3 consists of 16 residues. The germline V and J ends were trimmed by 6 bases and 2 bases, with 18 bases remaining between them. The sample consisted of blood buffy coat. The V gene is TRBV12-3 or TRBV12-4, the J gene TRBJ2-3; no clear D. The clonotype was recovered from a woman aged 18-69 years with a cervical HPV16 infection that either progressed to CIN3+ or cleared (not recorded which). This chain's CDR3 is CASSLGGEGTTDTQYF. The covered CDR3 bases are TGTGCCAGCAGCCTAGGCGGCGAAGGAACCACAGATACG.